This entry features one T cell receptor (beta chain) sequence. The entry originates in a study of blood T cell repertoires in COVID-19. Study-wide context: Donors in the United States, Italy and Spain gave samples during acute or convalescent COVID-19. The analysed material was cDNA or gDNA that came from T cells, B-cell-depleted T cells, or PBMCs.

Original analysis: Estimated nucleated cell counts came from reference gene primer amplification. The table came from immunoSEQ multiplex PCR; TCRdb's copy has only in-frame clones and leaves some out. That table supplies the V and J calls and clone size; D and trimming were determined from the DNA. The sample carries about 300,000 clones, around 92% recorded once. Trimming removed 1 base at V and 5 bases at J, with 8 bases between. Germline CDR1 reads SGHTA; CDR2 reads FQGNSA. The CDR3 loop spans 13 amino acids. Sequenced input: peripheral blood. This clonotype was obtained from a woman aged 25 to 39 with COVID-19, enrolled during active disease. This sequence joins TRBV7-2 and TRBJ2-5; no clear D. CDR3 loop: CASSLVFLETQYF. The CDR3, as DNA: TGTGCCAGCAGCTTAGTCTTTTTGGAGACCCAGTACTTC.